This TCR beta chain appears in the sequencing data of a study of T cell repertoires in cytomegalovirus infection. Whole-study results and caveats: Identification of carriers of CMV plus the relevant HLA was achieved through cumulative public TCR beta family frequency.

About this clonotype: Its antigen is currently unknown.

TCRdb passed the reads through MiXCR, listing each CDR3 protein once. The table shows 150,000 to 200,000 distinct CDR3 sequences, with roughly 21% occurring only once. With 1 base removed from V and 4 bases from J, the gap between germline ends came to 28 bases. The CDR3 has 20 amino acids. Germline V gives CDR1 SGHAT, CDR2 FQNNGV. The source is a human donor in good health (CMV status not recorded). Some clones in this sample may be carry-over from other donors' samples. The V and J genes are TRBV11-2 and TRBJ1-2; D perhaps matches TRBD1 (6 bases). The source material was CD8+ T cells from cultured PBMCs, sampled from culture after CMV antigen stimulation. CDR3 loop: CASSLVQGDNNPTSIYGYTF. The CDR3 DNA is TGTGCCAGCAGCTTAGTACAAGGGGACAACAACCCCACTTCCATCTATGGCTACACCTTC.